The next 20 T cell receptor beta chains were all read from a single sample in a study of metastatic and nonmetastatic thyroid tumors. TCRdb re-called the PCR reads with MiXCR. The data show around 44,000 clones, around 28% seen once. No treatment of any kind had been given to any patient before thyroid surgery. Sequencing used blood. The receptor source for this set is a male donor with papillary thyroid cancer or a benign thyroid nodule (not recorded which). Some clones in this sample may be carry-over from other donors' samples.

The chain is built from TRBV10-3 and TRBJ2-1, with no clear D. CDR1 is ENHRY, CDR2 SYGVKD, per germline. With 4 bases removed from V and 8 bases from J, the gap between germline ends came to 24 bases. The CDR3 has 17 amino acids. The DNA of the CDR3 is TGTGCCATCAGTGCCTCCGCCGAACCGGGCCCTGGGGATGAGCAGTTCTTC. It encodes CAISASAEPGPGDEQFF.

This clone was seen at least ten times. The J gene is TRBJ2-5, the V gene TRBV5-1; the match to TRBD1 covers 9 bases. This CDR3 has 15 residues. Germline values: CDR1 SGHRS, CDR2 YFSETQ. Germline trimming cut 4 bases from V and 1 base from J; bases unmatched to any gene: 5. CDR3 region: CASSGATGGQETQYF. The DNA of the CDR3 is TGCGCCAGCAGCGGGGCGACAGGGGGCCAAGAGACCCAGTACTTC. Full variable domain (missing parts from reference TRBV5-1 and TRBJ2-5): KAGVTQTPRYLIKTRGQQVTLSCSPISGHRSVSWYQQTPGQGLQFLFEYFSETQRNKGNFPGRFSGRQFSNSRSEMNVSTLELGDSALYLCASSGATGGQETQYFGPGTRLLVL.

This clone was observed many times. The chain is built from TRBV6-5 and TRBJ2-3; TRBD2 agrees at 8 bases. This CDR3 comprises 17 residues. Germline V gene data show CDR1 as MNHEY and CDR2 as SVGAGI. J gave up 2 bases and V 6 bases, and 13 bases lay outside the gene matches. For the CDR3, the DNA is TGTGCCAGCAGCCCCGGGGGGGGGGGGCTCCTCACAGATACGCAGTATTTT. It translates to CASSPGGGGLLTDTQYF.

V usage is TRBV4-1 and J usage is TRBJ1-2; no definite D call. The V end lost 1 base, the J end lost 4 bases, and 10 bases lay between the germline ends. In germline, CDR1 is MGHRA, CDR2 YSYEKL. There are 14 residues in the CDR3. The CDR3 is CASSQVRETYGYTF. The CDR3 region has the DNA TGCGCCAGCAGCCAAGTGAGAGAGACCTATGGCTACACCTTC.

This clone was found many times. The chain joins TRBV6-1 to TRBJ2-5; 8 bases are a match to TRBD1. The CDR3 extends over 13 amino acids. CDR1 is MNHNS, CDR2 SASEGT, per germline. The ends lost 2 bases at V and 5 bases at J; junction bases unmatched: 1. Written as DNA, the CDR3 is TGTGCCAGCAGTGAAACAGGGGGGGAGACCCAGTACTTC. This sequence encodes CASSETGGETQYF.

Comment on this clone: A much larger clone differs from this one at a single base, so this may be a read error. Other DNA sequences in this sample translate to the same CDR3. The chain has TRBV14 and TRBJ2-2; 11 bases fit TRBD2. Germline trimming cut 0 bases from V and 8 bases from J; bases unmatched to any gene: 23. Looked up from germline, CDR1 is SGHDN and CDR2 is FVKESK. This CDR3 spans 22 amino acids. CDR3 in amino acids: CASSQDSGLAGGTLIGLGELFF. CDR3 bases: TGTGCCAGCAGCCAAGATTCGGGTCTAGCGGGAGGAACGTTAATAGGATTGGGGGAGCTGTTTTTT.

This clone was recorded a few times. CDR3: CATVDPGQDSYEQYF. The CDR3 nucleotides are TGTGCCACCGTTGACCCAGGACAGGACTCCTACGAGCAGTACTTC. The rearrangement uses TRBV24-1 and TRBJ2-7; 7 bases match TRBD1. CDR1 and CDR2 (germline): KGHDR, SFDVKD. The junction had 10 bases not matched to a gene; V was cut back by 9 bases and J by 0 bases. The CDR3 consists of 15 residues.

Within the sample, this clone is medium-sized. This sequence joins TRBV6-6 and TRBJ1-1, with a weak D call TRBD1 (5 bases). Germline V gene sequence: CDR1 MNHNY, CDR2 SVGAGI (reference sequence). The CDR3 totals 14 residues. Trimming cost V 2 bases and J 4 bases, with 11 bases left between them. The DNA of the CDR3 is TGTGCCAGCAGTTACCATCCGGGGACCACTGAAGCTTTCTTT. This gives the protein CASSYHPGTTEAFF.

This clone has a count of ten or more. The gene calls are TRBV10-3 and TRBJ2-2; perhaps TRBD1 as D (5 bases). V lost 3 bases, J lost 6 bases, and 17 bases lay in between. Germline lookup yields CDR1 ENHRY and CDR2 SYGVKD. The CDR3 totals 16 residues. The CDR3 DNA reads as TGTGCCATCAGTGAAGTGGGGCCCCCGGACCCCGGGGAGCTGTTTTTT. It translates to CAISEVGPPDPGELFF.

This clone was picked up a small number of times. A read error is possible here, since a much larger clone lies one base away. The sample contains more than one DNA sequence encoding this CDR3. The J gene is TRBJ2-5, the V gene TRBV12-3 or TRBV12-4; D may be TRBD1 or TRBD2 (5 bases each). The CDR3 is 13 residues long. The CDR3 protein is CASSLGGPETQYF. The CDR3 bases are TGTGCCAGCAGTTTAGGGGGACCGGAGACACAGTACTTC.

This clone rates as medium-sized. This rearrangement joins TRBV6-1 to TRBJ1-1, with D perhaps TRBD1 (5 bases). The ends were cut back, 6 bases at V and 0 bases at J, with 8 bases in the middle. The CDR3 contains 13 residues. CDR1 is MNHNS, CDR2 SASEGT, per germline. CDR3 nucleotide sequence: TGTGCCAGCAGACAGGTCCTGAACACTGAAGCTTTCTTT. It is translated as CASRQVLNTEAFF.

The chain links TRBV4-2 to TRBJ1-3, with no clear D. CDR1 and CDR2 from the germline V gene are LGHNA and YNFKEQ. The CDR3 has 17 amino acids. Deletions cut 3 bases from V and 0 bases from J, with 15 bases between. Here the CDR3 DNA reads TGTGCCAGCAGCCATGTTCAGGCGGGAGCCTCTGGAAACACCATATATTTT. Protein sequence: CASSHVQAGASGNTIYF.

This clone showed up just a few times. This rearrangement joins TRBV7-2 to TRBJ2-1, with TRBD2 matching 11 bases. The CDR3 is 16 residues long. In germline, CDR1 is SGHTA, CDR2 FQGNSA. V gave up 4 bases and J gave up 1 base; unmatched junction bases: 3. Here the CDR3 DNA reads TGTGCCAGCAGCTCTAGCGGGAGGATATCCTACAATGAGCAGTTCTTC. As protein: CASSSSGRISYNEQFF.

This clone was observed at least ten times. CDR3 nucleotide sequence: TGTGCCAGCAGCTGGGGGACAGGTTACAATGAGCAGTTCTTC. It is translated as CASSWGTGYNEQFF. The J gene is TRBJ2-1, the V gene TRBV27; 8 bases agree with TRBD1. The CDR3 sequence is 14 residues long. CDR1 is MNHEY and CDR2 is SMNVEV in the germline V gene (reference sequence). Losses at the gene ends were 6 bases for V and 4 bases for J; bases not matched to a gene: 5.

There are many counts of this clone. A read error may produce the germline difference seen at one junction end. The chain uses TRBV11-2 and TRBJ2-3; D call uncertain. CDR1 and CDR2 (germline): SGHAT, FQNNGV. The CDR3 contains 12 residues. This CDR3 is CASSLMSDTRYF. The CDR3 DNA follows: TGTGCCAGCAGCTTGATGTCAGATACGCGGTATTTT.

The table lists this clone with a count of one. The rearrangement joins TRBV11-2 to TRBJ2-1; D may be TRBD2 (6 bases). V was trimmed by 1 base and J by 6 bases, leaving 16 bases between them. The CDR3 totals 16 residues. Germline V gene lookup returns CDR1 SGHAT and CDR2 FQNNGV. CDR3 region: CASSLGRWASVNEQFF. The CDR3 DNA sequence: TGTGCCAGCAGCTTAGGAAGATGGGCTAGCGTCAATGAGCAGTTCTTC. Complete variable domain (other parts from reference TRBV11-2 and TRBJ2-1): EAGVAQSPRYKIIEKRQSVAFWCNPISGHATLYWYQQILGQGPKLLIQFQNNGVVDDSQLPKDRFSAERLKGVDSTLKIQPAKLEDSAVYLCASSLGRWASVNEQFFGPGTRLTVL.

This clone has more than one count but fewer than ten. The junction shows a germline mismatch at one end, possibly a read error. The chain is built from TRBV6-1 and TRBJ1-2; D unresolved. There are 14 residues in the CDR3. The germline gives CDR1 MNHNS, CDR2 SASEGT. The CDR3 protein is CASSDGDSSLGYTF. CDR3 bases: TGCGCCAGCAGTGACGGGGATTCCTCGCTTGGCTACACCTTC.

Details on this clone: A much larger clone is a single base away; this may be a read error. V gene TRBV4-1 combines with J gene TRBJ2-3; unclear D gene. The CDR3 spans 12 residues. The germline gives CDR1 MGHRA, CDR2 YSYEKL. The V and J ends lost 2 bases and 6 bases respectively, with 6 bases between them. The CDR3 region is CASSQSCDTQYF. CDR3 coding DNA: TGCGCCAGCAGCCAATCATGTGATACGCAGTATTTT.

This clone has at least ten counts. CDR3 residues: CASSVAGDGEQYF. The CDR3 DNA reads TGCGCCAGCAGTGTAGCAGGGGACGGCGAGCAGTACTTC. This chain joins TRBV10-2 and TRBJ2-7; tentative D call: TRBD1 (6 bases). Trimming pared 4 bases from V and 6 bases from J, leaving 13 bases between. The CDR3 loop spans 13 amino acids. Germline V gives CDR1 WSHSY, CDR2 SAAADI.

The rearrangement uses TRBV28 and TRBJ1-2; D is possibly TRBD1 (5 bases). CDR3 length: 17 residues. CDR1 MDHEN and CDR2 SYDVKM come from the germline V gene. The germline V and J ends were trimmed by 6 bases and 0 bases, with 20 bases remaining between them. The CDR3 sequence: CASSLVLRETANYGYTF. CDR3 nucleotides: TGTGCCAGCAGCCTCGTGCTCAGGGAAACAGCTAACTATGGCTACACCTTC.